Listed below are T cell receptor beta chains from one sample, sequenced in a study of cytomegalovirus exposure and HLA in healthy donors. Profiling relied on immunoSEQ multiplex PCR, and the TCRdb table lists in-frame clones only, not all of them. The data show around 120,000 clones, and the top ten clones hold around 3.9%. What was sequenced was PBMCs. The receptors shown here come from a man in his late teens or twenties in good health and CMV-seronegative. Each CDR3 is given with its conserved first and last residue.

14,TRBJ2-1,TRBV19,CASSIRRQHNEQFF
18,TRBJ2-7,TRBV11-2,CASSLAGLTGASSYEQYF
15,TRBJ2-2,TRBV9,CASSVEAGPTGELFF
16,TRBJ1-4,TRBV14,CASSQHWDRAFEKLFF
16,TRBJ1-5,TRBV15,CATSRGSGGGNQPQHF
16,TRBJ1-1,TRBV6-1,CASSELQGAQRPEAFF
13,TRBJ2-3,TRBV7-9,CASSSPSTYTQYF
14,TRBJ2-3,TRBV6-1,CASSEGGGADTQYF
12,TRBJ1-1,TRBV30,CAWSRLGSEAFF
13,TRBJ2-5,TRBV5-4,CASSLDRGKTQYF
12,TRBJ1-2,TRBV10-2,CASSVTDRGYTF
15,TRBJ1-1,TRBV15,CATSRDRTGNTEAFF
16,TRBJ1-4,TRBV5-5,CASRITGTATNEKLFF
18,TRBJ2-6,TRBV5-5,CASGLKTAHFSGANVLTF
15,TRBJ2-1,TRBV9,CASSVSGSSYNEQFF
14,TRBJ1-6,TRBV18,CASSQSSYNSPLHF
14,TRBJ1-2,TRBV6-6,CASSYSSVNYGYTF
15,TRBJ2-6,TRBV25-1,CASSGRGSGANVLTF
16,TRBJ2-7,TRBV4-1,CASSQEVSVIAYEQYF
13,TRBJ1-1,TRBV9,CASSVVVYTEAFF
15,TRBJ2-7,TRBV5-1,CASSQGQGPSYEQYF
14,TRBJ2-2,TRBV2,CASSEIRGYGELFF
13,TRBJ1-1,TRBV7-9,CASSPNRNTEAFF
16,TRBJ2-7,TRBV5-1,CASSLGPQGSSYEQYF
13,TRBJ2-5,TRBV6-6,CASSLEHQETQYF
11,TRBJ2-5,TRBV12-5,CASGYGTEQYF
15,TRBJ2-3,TRBV6-5,CASSYGTFSTDTQYF
15,TRBJ2-1,TRBV27,CASSSLRGALNEQFF
13,TRBJ2-3,TRBV10-3,CAITSGATDTQYF
14,TRBJ2-2,TRBV14,CASSRGLNTGELFF
15,TRBJ1-1,TRBV7-3,CASSLGQGRFAEAFF
16,TRBJ1-6,TRBV7-9,CASSMGQGFYNSPLHF
15,TRBJ1-1,TRBV7-3,CASRTGGAGGTEAFF